This T cell receptor (beta chain) comes out of a study of OX40 agonist ivuxolimab in advanced cancers. Study-wide context: Every 2 weeks, ivuxolimab was infused into the patients intravenously at between 0.01 and 10 mg/kg. The eligibility criteria allowed prior anti-PD-1, anti-PD-L1 or anti-CTLA-4 therapy, and 40% had some.

Here immunoSEQ multiplex PCR was the method, and the copy in TCRdb shows in-frame clones only, minus some. The sample has 50,000 to 65,000 clones; roughly 87% are singletons. Comments on this clone: Its antigen is undetermined. One end of the junction does not line up with germline, which may come from a read error.

This CDR3 has 14 amino acids. CDR1 is SGHDT, CDR2 YYEEEE, per germline. General study points: Mean expanded clone counts were higher in CD8+ than CD4+ T cells.

The sample consisted of CD4+ or CD8+ T cells sorted from blood, taken in a trial of the OX40 agonist ivuxolimab. The source is an adult with an advanced solid tumor such as melanoma, head and neck, liver or kidney cancer. This chain joins TRBV5-6 and TRBJ2-2; weak D call: TRBD1 (5 bases). CDR3 sequence: CVSSLAGLTGELFF. The CDR3 coding sequence is TGTGTCAGCAGCTTGGCAGGGCTCACCGGGGAGCTGTTTTTT.